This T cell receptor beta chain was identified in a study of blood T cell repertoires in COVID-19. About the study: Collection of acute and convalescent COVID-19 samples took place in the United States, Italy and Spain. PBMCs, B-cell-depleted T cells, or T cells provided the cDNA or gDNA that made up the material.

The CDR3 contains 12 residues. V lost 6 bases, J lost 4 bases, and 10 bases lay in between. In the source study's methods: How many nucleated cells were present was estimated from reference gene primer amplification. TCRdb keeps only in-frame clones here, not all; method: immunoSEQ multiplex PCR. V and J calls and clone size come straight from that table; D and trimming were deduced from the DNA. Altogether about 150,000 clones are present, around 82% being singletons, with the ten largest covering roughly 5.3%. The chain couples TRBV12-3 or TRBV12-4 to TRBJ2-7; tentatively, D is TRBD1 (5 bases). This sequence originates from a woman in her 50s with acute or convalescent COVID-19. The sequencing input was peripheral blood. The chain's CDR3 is CASRRQFYEQYF. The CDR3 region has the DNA TGTGCCAGCAGGCGACAGTTTTACGAGCAGTACTTC.